These T cell receptor beta chains were read from a single sample in a study of T cells after yellow fever vaccination. TCRdb processed the 5' RACE reads anew with MiXCR; each CDR3 protein has one entry. The sample has some 200,000 distinct CDR3 sequences, roughly 3.3% seen once. The starting material was CD4+ T cells sorted from PBMCs, obtained 10 days after the yellow fever booster vaccination. All receptors come from a man between 18 and 29 years old who received the YFV17D yellow fever vaccine. The CDR3 runs from the conserved cysteine through the conserved F or W. A D gene is named only where the DNA matches it firmly. Expanded clones get a size class; other rows say once, few or many, or leave the size out.

J,D,size,V,DNA,CDR3
TRBJ2-2,TRBD1,few,TRBV19,TGTGCCAGTAGTCTCCGCCGACAGGGATTCACCGGGGAGCTGTTTTTT,CASSLRRQGFTGELFF
TRBJ1-2,-,-,TRBV7-6,TGTGCCAGCAGCACCCGTGCGGGGAATGGCTACACCTTC,CASSTRAGNGYTF
TRBJ2-3,-,many,TRBV7-2,TGTGCCAGCAGCGAGCCAGGGACAGATACGCAGTATTTT,CASSEPGTDTQYF
TRBJ1-6,-,many,TRBV28,TGTGCCAGCCTCCCAGCCGGCGGATTCTATAATTCACCCCTCCACTTT,CASLPAGGFYNSPLHF
TRBJ1-3,-,many,TRBV7-8,TGTGCCAGCAGCTTAGCGGACCGCGACAGCTCTGGAAACACCATATATTTT,CASSLADRDSSGNTIYF
TRBJ2-5,TRBD1,many,TRBV5-1,TGCGCCAGCAGCAGGAACAGGGGACAGCAAGAGACCCAGTACTTC,CASSRNRGQQETQYF
TRBJ1-2,-,many,TRBV7-6,TGTGCCAGCAGCCTAACTTCGGACAGCTTATATGGCTACACCTTC,CASSLTSDSLYGYTF
TRBJ2-5,-,many,TRBV7-2,TGTGCCAGCAGCAGAGACAGGGAGACCCAGTACTTC,CASSRDRETQYF
TRBJ2-7,-,few,TRBV12-3/TRBV12-4,TGTGCCAGCAGAGCTGGAGGGCTCGAGCAGTACTTC,CASRAGGLEQYF
TRBJ1-1,-,few,TRBV5-6,TGTGCCAGCAGCTTTTCAGCGCTCGAGGGCCGGGAAGCTTTCTTT,CASSFSALEGREAFF
TRBJ1-1,-,many,TRBV5-5,TGTGCCAGCAGCTCCCTGGCCCTGGCTTTCTTT,CASSSLALAFF
TRBJ2-5,TRBD1,many,TRBV10-3,TGTGCCATCAGTGAGTCGACTCTGGGACAGGGGCCGGAGACCCAGTACTTC,CAISESTLGQGPETQYF
TRBJ1-5,-,-,TRBV4-2,TGTGCCAGCAGCCAAGGTGCCGGGCAGGGGCATCAGCCCCAGCATTTT,CASSQGAGQGHQPQHF
TRBJ2-4,-,many,TRBV12-3/TRBV12-4,TGTGCCAGCACCTCTCCAGGGACCAAAAACATTCAGTACTTC,CASTSPGTKNIQYF
TRBJ2-3,TRBD2,many,TRBV12-3/TRBV12-4,TGTGCCAGCAGCAGGACTAGCGGGGGGTTGGGAGATACGCAGTATTTT,CASSRTSGGLGDTQYF
TRBJ1-6,-,few,TRBV20-1,TGCAGTGCTAGATGGGGAGGTACTTCACCCCTCCACTTT,CSARWGGTSPLHF
TRBJ1-1,-,few,TRBV5-1,TGCGCCAGCAGCTTGATGTGGGGGTCTGAAGCTTTCTTT,CASSLMWGSEAFF
TRBJ2-3,-,many,TRBV7-9,TGTGCCAGCAGCCCCTCGAGGTTTCGCACAGATACGCAGTATTTT,CASSPSRFRTDTQYF
TRBJ1-5,-,few,TRBV7-8,TGTGCCAGCAGCTTAGGGGGACCGATCAATCAGCCCCAGCATTTT,CASSLGGPINQPQHF
TRBJ2-1,-,many,TRBV10-2,TGCGCCAGCGGCGCTGTGCGGGCGCGGGTTTCCTACAATGAGCAGTTCTTC,CASGAVRARVSYNEQFF
TRBJ2-5,-,few,TRBV5-1,TGCGCCAGCAGCCTGCCCGGGGCAGGGTCAGAGACCCAGTACTTC,CASSLPGAGSETQYF
TRBJ1-5,TRBD1,few,TRBV7-2,TGTGCCAGCAGCAAAGCTGGACAGGGACATCAGCCCCAGCATTTT,CASSKAGQGHQPQHF
TRBJ2-2,TRBD1,-,TRBV7-9,TGTGCCAGCAGCCGACAGGGGGCCTATACCGGGGAGCTGTTTTTT,CASSRQGAYTGELFF
TRBJ2-3,TRBD2,many,TRBV7-3,TGTGCCAGCAGCTCGCTAGCGGGTGGTACAGATACGCAGTATTTT,CASSSLAGGTDTQYF
TRBJ2-3,TRBD2,-,TRBV20-1,TGCAGTGCTACCTTTAGCGGGGGGAGGGCAGATACGCAGTATTTT,CSATFSGGRADTQYF
TRBJ2-3,TRBD2,-,TRBV20-1,TGCAGTGCCCCAATAGCGGGGGGCGGGACAGATACGCAGTATTTT,CSAPIAGGGTDTQYF
TRBJ1-2,-,-,TRBV29-1,TGCAGCGTCGTCCAGGGGATCGGTGGCTACACCTTC,CSVVQGIGGYTF
TRBJ1-1,-,few,TRBV10-3,TGTGCCATCAGCCTTAAACAGGGGAACACTGAAGCTTTCTTT,CAISLKQGNTEAFF
TRBJ2-3,-,-,TRBV7-2,TGTGCCAGCAGCCCCCTCCATAGCACAGATACGCAGTATTTT,CASSPLHSTDTQYF
TRBJ1-2,-,-,TRBV7-9,TGTGCCAGCAGCTTAGGGTCAGCGCCGTTAAACTATGGCTACACCTTC,CASSLGSAPLNYGYTF
TRBJ1-5,-,-,TRBV7-2,TGTGCCAGCAGCTTAGCGGGCGACAGCGGCAATCAGCCCCAGCATTTT,CASSLAGDSGNQPQHF
TRBJ2-1,TRBD1,few,TRBV9,TGTGCCAGCAGCCTTCAGACAGGGTTCAATGAGCAGTTCTTC,CASSLQTGFNEQFF
TRBJ2-2,TRBD2,-,TRBV12-5,TGTGCTAGTGGTTCCCTAGCGGGGGGGACCGGGGAGCTGTTTTTT,CASGSLAGGTGELFF
TRBJ2-2,-,many,TRBV4-3,TGCGCCAGCAGCGGAGGGGGGGCCGGGGAGCTGTTTTTT,CASSGGGAGELFF
TRBJ1-2,TRBD1,-,TRBV3-1,TGTGCCAGCAGCCAAAAAGGGACAGGGGCGGGTTATGGCTACACCTTC,CASSQKGTGAGYGYTF
TRBJ2-2,-,many,TRBV5-1,TGCGCCAGCAGCTTGTTAACGAACACCGGGGAGCTGTTTTTT,CASSLLTNTGELFF
TRBJ2-5,-,many,TRBV10-3,TGTGCCATCAGTGAGGGGGCGGCGGCCCAGTACTTC,CAISEGAAAQYF